These 25 T cell receptor beta chains share one sample of origin, sequenced in a study of blood T cell repertoires in COVID-19. Sequenced by immunoSEQ multiplex PCR; TCRdb stores in-frame clones only, minus some. The data contain about 110,000 clones, about 82% of them singletons. The sequencing sample was made of peripheral blood. Source of these receptors: a man of 80 years or more with COVID-19, enrolled during active disease.

The chain has TRBV10-3 and TRBJ2-3; a possible D gene is TRBD2 (6 bases). This CDR3 is 15 amino acids long. Trimming stripped 3 bases from V and 8 bases from J, with 18 bases between. Germline V lookup: CDR1 ENHRY, CDR2 SYGVKD. The DNA for the CDR3 is TGTGCCATCAGTGACCCGGGGGAACAGGCGAGTACGCAGTATTTT. Translated, it gives CAISDPGEQASTQYF.

The V call is TRBV6-5, the J call TRBJ1-5, with unresolved D. Germline values: CDR1 MNHEY, CDR2 SVGAGI. The CDR3 has 14 amino acids. V was cut by 6 bases and J by 0 bases, with 9 bases left in between. The CDR3 nucleotides are TGTGCCAGCAGCCCCGCCGGTAGCAATCAGCCCCAGCATTTT. Translating gives CASSPAGSNQPQHF.

This clone has just one count. The chain couples TRBV28 to TRBJ1-1; D is unresolved. CDR1 and CDR2 (germline): MDHEN, SYDVKM. CDR3 length equals 14 residues. V dropped 2 bases and J dropped 4 bases, with 11 bases sitting between them. This CDR3 is CASSLGRGGTEAFF. CDR3 nucleotides: TGTGCCAGCAGTTTAGGGCGGGGTGGCACTGAAGCTTTCTTT.

The genes are TRBV30 and TRBJ1-3, with D hard to call. The CDR3 has 14 amino acids. Germline V CDR1 and CDR2: GTSNPN, SVGIG (reference sequence). Trimming shortened V by 4 bases and J by 0 bases, and 10 bases separated the two germline ends. The CDR3 DNA sequence: TGTGCCTGGACGTTACTGAACTCTGGAAACACCATATATTTT. Translation gives CAWTLLNSGNTIYF.

This sequence joins TRBV7-9 and TRBJ1-5, with D perhaps TRBD1 (5 bases). This CDR3 is 16 amino acids long. CDR1 SEHNR and CDR2 FQNEAQ come from the germline V gene (reference sequence). The V end was cut by 5 bases, the J end by 0 bases, with 14 bases between. The CDR3 DNA is TGTGCCAGCAGCCGAGTTGTAAGGGGTAGCAATCAGCCCCAGCATTTT. Translation gives CASSRVVRGSNQPQHF.

The CDR3 protein is CASSVGIAGVQVGDTQYF. The CDR3 region has the DNA TGTGCCAGCAGCGTAGGAATAGCGGGAGTTCAAGTAGGAGATACGCAGTATTTT. This rearrangement joins TRBV9 to TRBJ2-3; TRBD2 matches at 9 bases. The trim removed 0 bases at V and 5 bases at J, leaving 13 bases unmatched. Looked up from germline, CDR1 is SGDLS and CDR2 is YYNGEE. The CDR3 has 18 residues.

The chain couples TRBV19 to TRBJ2-1, with 14 bases aligning to TRBD2. Per the germline V gene, CDR1 is LNHDA and CDR2 is SQIVND (reference sequence). The ends lost 4 bases at V and 8 bases at J; junction bases unmatched: 10. The CDR3 is made up of 17 amino acids. CDR3 nucleotides: TGTGCCAGTAGTAAGGGACTAGCGGGAGAGGGGTTCTATGAGCAGTTCTTC. Translating gives CASSKGLAGEGFYEQFF.

This chain links TRBV7-8 with TRBJ1-5; D gene ambiguous. CDR1 is SGHVS and CDR2 is FQNEAQ in the germline V gene. Trimming shortened V by 2 bases and J by 4 bases, and 9 bases separated the two germline ends. This CDR3 is 14 amino acids long. Written as DNA, the CDR3 is TGTGCCAGCAGCTTAAACGGGATGAATCAGCCCCAGCATTTT. Its translation: CASSLNGMNQPQHF.

The genes are TRBV5-5 and TRBJ1-2, with D hard to call. Germline values: CDR1 SGHKS, CDR2 YYEKEE (reference sequence). V was clipped by 5 bases and J by 8 bases, with 22 bases between them. The CDR3 consists of 15 residues. The CDR3 spells CASSFSRESGRGYTF. The CDR3 DNA is TGTGCCAGCAGTTTTTCCCGGGAGTCAGGCCGGGGCTACACCTTC. Complete variable domain (other parts from reference TRBV5-5 and TRBJ1-2): DAGVTQSPTHLIKTRGQQVTLRCSPISGHKSVSWYQQVLGQGPQFIFQYYEKEERGRGNFPDRFSARQFPNYSSELNVNALLLGDSALYLCASSFSRESGRGYTFGSGTRLTVV.

V usage is TRBV19 and J usage is TRBJ1-3, with 9 nucleotides matching TRBD1. This CDR3 region has 14 residues. Germline V gene sequence: CDR1 LNHDA, CDR2 SQIVND (reference sequence). Trimming cost V 5 bases and J 7 bases; bases outside gene matches: 6. The CDR3 reads CASSPDRGRNTIYF. CDR3 bases: TGTGCCAGTAGTCCGGACAGGGGAAGGAACACCATATATTTT.

The chain recombines TRBV9 with TRBJ1-1; TRBD1 aligns across 9 bases. In germline, CDR1 is SGDLS, CDR2 YYNGEE. Trimming at V came to 1 base and at J to 3 bases, leaving 4 bases not matched to a gene. The CDR3 length is 15 residues. CDR3 in DNA: TGTGCCAGCAGCGTAACTACAGGGGGCGACACTGAAGCTTTCTTT. It encodes CASSVTTGGDTEAFF.

A few counts support this clone. The V gene is TRBV6-2 or TRBV6-3, the J gene TRBJ1-4; 9 bases align to TRBD1. Trimming at V came to 0 bases and at J to 10 bases, leaving 6 bases not matched to a gene. Germline V CDR1 and CDR2: MNHEY, SVGEGT. The CDR3 runs to 15 residues. The CDR3 loop reads CASSYSSGQGGKLFF. As DNA, the CDR3 is TGTGCCAGCAGTTACTCCTCGGGACAGGGCGGAAAACTGTTTTTT.

The V and J genes are TRBV6-2 or TRBV6-3 and TRBJ2-5; TRBD2 matches 8 bases. The CDR3 sequence is 14 residues long. The germline gives CDR1 MNHEY, CDR2 SVGEGT. V dropped 4 bases and J dropped 4; count of bases not matched to a gene: 5. CDR3: CASSFAGGRETQYF. The CDR3 DNA reads as TGTGCCAGCAGTTTTGCGGGAGGACGAGAGACCCAGTACTTC.

The chain couples TRBV6-1 to TRBJ2-3; 9 bases line up with TRBD1. Germline V gives CDR1 MNHNS, CDR2 SASEGT. V shed 2 bases, J shed 2 bases, and the junction held 5 bases outside the gene matches. The CDR3 totals 16 residues. The CDR3 loop is CASSERQGGYTDTQYF. The CDR3 DNA reads TGTGCCAGCAGTGAAAGACAGGGGGGATACACAGATACGCAGTATTTT.

The V call is TRBV5-6, the J call TRBJ2-3, with D hard to call. Trimming stripped 2 bases from V and 2 bases from J, with 6 bases between. Per the germline V gene, CDR1 is SGHDT and CDR2 is YYEEEE. The CDR3 has 13 amino acids. Written as DNA, the CDR3 is TGTGCCAGCAGCTTTCCTCTCACAGATACGCAGTATTTT. Translation gives CASSFPLTDTQYF. Variable domain in full (rest from reference TRBV5-6 and TRBJ2-3): DAGVTQSPTHLIKTRGQQVTLRCSPKSGHDTVSWYQQALGQGPQFIFQYYEEEERQRGNFPDRFSGHQFPNYSSELNVNALLLGDSALYLCASSFPLTDTQYFGPGTRLTVL.

The chain recombines TRBV10-1 with TRBJ1-1, with 10 bases matching TRBD1. V trimming: 5 bases; J trimming: 4 bases; junction bases outside the gene matches: 16. CDR1 and CDR2 (germline): WNHNN, SYGVQD (reference sequence). The CDR3 runs to 18 residues. CDR3 nucleotides: TGCGCCAGCAGTCCTCCCCCGGGACAGGGGTATCCTCCCACTGAAGCTTTCTTT. Amino acid sequence: CASSPPPGQGYPPTEAFF.

The chain couples TRBV2 to TRBJ2-2; TRBD2 matches at 9 bases. V shed 6 bases and J 6 bases; nucleotides not matched to a gene: 8. The CDR3 spans 15 residues. The germline CDR1 and CDR2 sequences are SNHLY and FYNNEI. This chain's CDR3 is CASSPGTSLPGELFF. The DNA of the CDR3 is TGTGCCAGCAGCCCCGGGACTAGCCTTCCCGGGGAGCTGTTTTTT.

This clone is a singleton in its sample. The chain joins TRBV4-2 to TRBJ1-4; possible D gene TRBD1, 5 bases. The CDR3 sequence is 15 residues long. CDR1 is LGHNA and CDR2 is YNFKEQ in the germline V gene. Trimming cost V 0 bases and J 5 bases, with 10 bases left between them. CDR3: CASSQDRQSNEKLFF. CDR3 nucleotide sequence: TGTGCCAGCAGCCAAGATCGACAGTCGAATGAAAAACTGTTTTTT.

The rearrangement joins TRBV6-1 to TRBJ2-7; tentative D call: TRBD1 (5 bases). In germline, CDR1 is MNHNS, CDR2 SASEGT. The CDR3 spans 12 residues. Trimming removed 5 bases from V and 2 bases from J, with 7 bases in between. The chain's CDR3 is CASSQTAYEQYF. In nucleotides, the CDR3 is TGTGCCAGCAGTCAGACAGCCTACGAGCAGTACTTC.

The sample holds one count of this clone. The gene calls are TRBV30 and TRBJ2-5; TRBD2 might be the D (5 bases). This CDR3 spans 13 amino acids. CDR1 and CDR2 from the germline V gene are GTSNPN and SVGIG (reference sequence). V gave up 1 base and J gave up 1 base, with 7 bases separating them. CDR3: CAWSGTFQETQYF. Written as DNA, the CDR3 is TGTGCCTGGAGTGGGACTTTCCAAGAGACCCAGTACTTC. The full variable domain, its missing parts supplied by reference TRBV30 and TRBJ2-5, is SQTIHQWPATLVQPVGSPLSLECTVEGTSNPNLYWYRQAAGRGLQLLFYSVGIGQISSEVPQNLSASRPQDRQFILSSKKLLLSDSGFYLCAWSGTFQETQYFGPGTRLLVL.

The chain has TRBV2 and TRBJ2-7; 7 nucleotides align to TRBD2. CDR1 and CDR2 from the germline V gene are SNHLY and FYNNEI. The J segment lost 5 bases and the V segment lost 8 bases, leaving 9 bases of the junction unmatched. The CDR3 runs 13 residues. Here the CDR3 reads CASSGDYPNEQYF. The CDR3 bases are TGTGCCAGCTCCGGGGACTACCCAAACGAGCAGTACTTC.

The table lists this clone with a few counts. The chain couples TRBV19 to TRBJ2-7; no firm D call. Germline assignment: CDR1 LNHDA and CDR2 SQIVND (reference sequence). Trimming stripped 3 bases from V and 3 bases from J, with 9 bases between. CDR3 length: 13 residues. The DNA for the CDR3 is TGTGCCAGTAGTATCACTGGAGACTACGAGCAGTACTTC. The encoded protein is CASSITGDYEQYF.

V gene TRBV19 combines with J gene TRBJ2-1; TRBD2 might be the D (5 bases). This CDR3 is built from 16 residues. From germline, CDR1 is LNHDA and CDR2 SQIVND (reference sequence). V lost 4 bases and J 0 bases, leaving 13 bases between the germline ends. The CDR3 DNA reads TGTGCCAGTAGTAGAATAGCGTATAGCTCCTACAATGAGCAGTTCTTC. It translates to CASSRIAYSSYNEQFF.

This sequence joins TRBV5-6 and TRBJ2-7; 7 nucleotides align to TRBD1. The CDR3 contains 16 residues. Per germline, CDR1 SGHDT and CDR2 YYEEEE. Trimming removed 0 bases from V and 7 bases from J; junction bases left unmatched: 13. The CDR3 protein is CASSLEGGQPLGEQYF. For the CDR3, the DNA is TGTGCCAGCAGCTTGGAAGGGGGACAGCCTCTTGGGGAGCAGTACTTC. Supplemented by reference TRBV5-6 and TRBJ2-7, the full variable domain reads DAGVTQSPTHLIKTRGQQVTLRCSPKSGHDTVSWYQQALGQGPQFIFQYYEEEERQRGNFPDRFSGHQFPNYSSELNVNALLLGDSALYLCASSLEGGQPLGEQYFGPGTRLTVT.

The V call is TRBV28, the J call TRBJ2-1, with D maybe TRBD2 (5 bases). The CDR3 contains 17 residues. The V end was cut by 5 bases, the J end by 6 bases, with 23 bases between. Germline values: CDR1 MDHEN, CDR2 SYDVKM. The CDR3 is CASSPSWSYSEGNEQFF. CDR3 DNA sequence: TGTGCCAGCAGTCCGAGCTGGAGCTATAGCGAGGGCAATGAGCAGTTCTTC. The full variable domain, rest sourced from reference TRBV28 and TRBJ2-1, is DVKVTQSSRYLVKRTGEKVFLECVQDMDHENMFWYRQDPGLGLRLIYFSYDVKMKEKGDIPEGYSVSREKKERFSLILESASTNQTSMYLCASSPSWSYSEGNEQFFGPGTRLTVL.